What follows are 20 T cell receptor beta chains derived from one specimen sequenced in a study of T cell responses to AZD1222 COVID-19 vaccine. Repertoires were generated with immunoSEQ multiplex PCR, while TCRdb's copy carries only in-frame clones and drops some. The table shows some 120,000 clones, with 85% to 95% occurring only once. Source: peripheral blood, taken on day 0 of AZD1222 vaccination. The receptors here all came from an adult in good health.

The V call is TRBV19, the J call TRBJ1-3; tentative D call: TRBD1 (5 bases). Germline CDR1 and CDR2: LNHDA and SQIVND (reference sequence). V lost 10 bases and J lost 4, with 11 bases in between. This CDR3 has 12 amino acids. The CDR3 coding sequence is TGTGCCACTGGGACTCCAGGAAACACCATATATTTT. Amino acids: CATGTPGNTIYF.

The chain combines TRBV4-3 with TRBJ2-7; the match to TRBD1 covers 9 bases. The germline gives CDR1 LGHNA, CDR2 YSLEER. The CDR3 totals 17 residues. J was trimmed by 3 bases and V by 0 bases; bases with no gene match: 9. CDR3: CASSQDAGGTGNYEQYF. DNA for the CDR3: TGCGCCAGCAGCCAAGATGCGGGTGGGACAGGGAACTACGAGCAGTACTTC.

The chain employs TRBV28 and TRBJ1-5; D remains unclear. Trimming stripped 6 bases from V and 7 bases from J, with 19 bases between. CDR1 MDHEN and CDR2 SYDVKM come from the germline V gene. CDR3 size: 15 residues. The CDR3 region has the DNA TGTGCCAGCAGCCCTTCCGACCCCCGGAAGCAGCCCCAGCATTTT. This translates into CASSPSDPRKQPQHF.

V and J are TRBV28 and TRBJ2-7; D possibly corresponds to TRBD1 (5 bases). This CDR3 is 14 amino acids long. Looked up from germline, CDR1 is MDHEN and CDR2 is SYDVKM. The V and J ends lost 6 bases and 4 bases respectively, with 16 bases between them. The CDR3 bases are TGTGCCAGCAGCCCAGGGCCGGGTTATTACGAGCAGTACTTC. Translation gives CASSPGPGYYEQYF.

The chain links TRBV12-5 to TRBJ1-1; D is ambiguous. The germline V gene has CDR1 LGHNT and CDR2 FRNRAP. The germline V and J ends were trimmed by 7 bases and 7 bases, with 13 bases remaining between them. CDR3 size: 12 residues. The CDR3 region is CASVKRRNEAFF. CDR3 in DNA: TGTGCTAGTGTTAAACGACGGAATGAAGCTTTCTTT.

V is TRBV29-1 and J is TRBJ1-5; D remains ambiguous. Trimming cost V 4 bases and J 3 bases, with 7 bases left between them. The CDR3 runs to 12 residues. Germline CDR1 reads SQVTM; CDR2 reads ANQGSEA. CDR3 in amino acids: CSVGQPNQPQHF. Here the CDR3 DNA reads TGCAGCGTTGGCCAGCCCAATCAGCCCCAGCATTTT.

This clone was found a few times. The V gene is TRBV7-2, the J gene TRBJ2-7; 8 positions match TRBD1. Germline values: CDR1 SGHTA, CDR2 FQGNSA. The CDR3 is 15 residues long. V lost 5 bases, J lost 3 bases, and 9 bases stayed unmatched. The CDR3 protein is CASSPGQGPFYEQYF. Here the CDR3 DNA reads TGTGCCAGCAGCCCCGGACAGGGACCCTTCTACGAGCAGTACTTC. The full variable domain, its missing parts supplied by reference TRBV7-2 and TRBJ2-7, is GAGVSQSPSNKVTEKGKDVELRCDPISGHTALYWYRQSLGQGLEFLIYFQGNSAPDKSGLPSDRFSAERTGGSVSTLTIQRTQQEDSAVYLCASSPGQGPFYEQYFGPGTRLTVT.

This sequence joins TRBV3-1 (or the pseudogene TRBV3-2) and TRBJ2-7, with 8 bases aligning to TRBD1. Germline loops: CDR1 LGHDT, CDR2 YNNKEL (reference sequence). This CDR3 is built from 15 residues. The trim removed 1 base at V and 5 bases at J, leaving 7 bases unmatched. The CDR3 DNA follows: TGTGCCAGCAGCCAAGTAGGACAGGGAGGTCACGAGCAGTACTTC. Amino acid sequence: CASSQVGQGGHEQYF.

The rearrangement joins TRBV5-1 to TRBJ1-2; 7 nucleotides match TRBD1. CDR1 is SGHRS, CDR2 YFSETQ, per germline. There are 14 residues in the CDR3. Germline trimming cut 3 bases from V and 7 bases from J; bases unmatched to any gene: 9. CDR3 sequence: CASSSGGGGSGYTF. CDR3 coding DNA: TGCGCCAGCAGCTCAGGCGGAGGGGGCTCTGGCTACACCTTC.

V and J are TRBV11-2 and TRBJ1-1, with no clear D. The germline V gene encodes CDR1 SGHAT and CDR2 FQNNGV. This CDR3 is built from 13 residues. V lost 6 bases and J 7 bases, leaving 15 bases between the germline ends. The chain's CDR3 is CASSRRDLDEAFF. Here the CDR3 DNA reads TGTGCCAGCAGTCGCCGCGATTTAGATGAAGCTTTCTTT.

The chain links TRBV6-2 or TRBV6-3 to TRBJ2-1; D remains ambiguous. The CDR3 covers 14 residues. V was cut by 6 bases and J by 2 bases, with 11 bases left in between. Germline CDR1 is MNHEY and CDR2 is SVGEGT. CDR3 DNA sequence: TGTGCCAGCAGCCCACCCTGGCCCTACAATGAGCAGTTCTTC. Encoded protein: CASSPPWPYNEQFF.

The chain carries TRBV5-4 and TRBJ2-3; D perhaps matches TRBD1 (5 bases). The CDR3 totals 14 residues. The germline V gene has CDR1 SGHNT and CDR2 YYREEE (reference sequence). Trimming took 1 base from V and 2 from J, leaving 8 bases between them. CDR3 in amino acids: CASSLKGDTDTQYF. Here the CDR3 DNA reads TGTGCCAGCAGCTTGAAAGGGGACACAGATACGCAGTATTTT.

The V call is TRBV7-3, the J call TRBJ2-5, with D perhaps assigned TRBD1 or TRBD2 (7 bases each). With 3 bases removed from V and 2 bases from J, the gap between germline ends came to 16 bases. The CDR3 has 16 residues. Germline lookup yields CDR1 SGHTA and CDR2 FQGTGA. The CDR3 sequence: CASSLGRGLAQETQYF. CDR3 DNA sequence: TGTGCCAGCAGCTTGGGGAGGGGGCTAGCGCAAGAGACCCAGTACTTC.

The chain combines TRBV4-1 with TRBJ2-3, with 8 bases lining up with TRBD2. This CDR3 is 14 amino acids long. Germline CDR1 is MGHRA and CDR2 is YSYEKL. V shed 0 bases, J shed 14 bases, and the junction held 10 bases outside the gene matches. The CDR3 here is CASSQDPRAGDLYF. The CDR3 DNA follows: TGCGCCAGCAGCCAAGATCCTCGAGCGGGGGACCTGTATTTT.

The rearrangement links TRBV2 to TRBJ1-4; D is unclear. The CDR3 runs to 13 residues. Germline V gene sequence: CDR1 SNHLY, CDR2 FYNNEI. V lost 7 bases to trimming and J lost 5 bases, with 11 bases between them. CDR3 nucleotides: TGTGCCAGCATCCATGACGGAAATGAAAAACTGTTTTTT. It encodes CASIHDGNEKLFF. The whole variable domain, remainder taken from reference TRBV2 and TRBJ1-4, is EPEVTQTPSHQVTQMGQEVILRCVPISNHLYFYWYRQILGQKVEFLVSFYNNEISEKSEIFDDQFSVERPDGSNFTLKIRSTKLEDSAMYFCASIHDGNEKLFFGSGTQLSVL.

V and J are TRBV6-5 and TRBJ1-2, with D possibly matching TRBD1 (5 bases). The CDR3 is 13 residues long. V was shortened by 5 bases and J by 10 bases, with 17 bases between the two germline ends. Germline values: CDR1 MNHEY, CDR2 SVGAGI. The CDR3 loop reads CASSPGGVEVYTF. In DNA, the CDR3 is TGTGCCAGCAGTCCCGGGGGGGTTGAAGTCTACACCTTC.

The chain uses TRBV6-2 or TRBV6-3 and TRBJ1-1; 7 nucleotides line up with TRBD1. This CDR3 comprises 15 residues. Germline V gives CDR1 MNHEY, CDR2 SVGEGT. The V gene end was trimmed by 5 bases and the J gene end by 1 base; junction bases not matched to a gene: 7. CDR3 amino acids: CASSLTGTANTEAFF. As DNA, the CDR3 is TGTGCCAGCAGTCTCACCGGGACAGCGAACACTGAAGCTTTCTTT.

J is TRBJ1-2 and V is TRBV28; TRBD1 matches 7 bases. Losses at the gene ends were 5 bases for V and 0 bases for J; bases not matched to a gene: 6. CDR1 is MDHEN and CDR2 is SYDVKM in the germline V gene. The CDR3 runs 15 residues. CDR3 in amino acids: CASSRPGTANYGYTF. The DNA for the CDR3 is TGTGCCAGCAGTCGTCCCGGGACAGCTAACTATGGCTACACCTTC.

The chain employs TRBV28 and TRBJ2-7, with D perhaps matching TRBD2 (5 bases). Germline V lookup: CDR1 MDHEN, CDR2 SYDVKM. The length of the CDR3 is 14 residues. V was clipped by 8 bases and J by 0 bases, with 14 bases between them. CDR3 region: CASRRLADSYEQYF. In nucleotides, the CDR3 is TGTGCCAGCCGCCGGCTAGCAGACTCCTACGAGCAGTACTTC.

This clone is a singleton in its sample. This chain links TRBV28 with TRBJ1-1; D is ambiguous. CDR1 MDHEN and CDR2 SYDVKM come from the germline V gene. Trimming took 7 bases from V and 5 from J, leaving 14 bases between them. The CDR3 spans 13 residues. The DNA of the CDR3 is TGTGCCAGCATACCTATGGGTAGAACTGAAGCTTTCTTT. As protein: CASIPMGRTEAFF.